The T cell receptor (beta chain) described here comes from a study of tumor-infiltrating lymphocytes in primary liver carcinoma. Extraction of RNA together with DNA used roughly 20-33 mg of unsorted bulk tissue. Germline CDR1 MNHNY, CDR2 SVGAGI (reference sequence). This CDR3 has 13 residues. V lost 6 bases and J lost 6, with 14 bases in between. With a constant-region primer, TCR beta cDNA was made from approximately 520 ng of total RNA. TCR beta libraries came from three nested multiplex PCR rounds using slightly modified ARM-PCR. TRBV1-TRBV30 forward primers and a C-beta reverse primer were used in the first two PCR rounds, which each ran for approximately 11 cycles. TCRdb analysed the multiplex PCR reads with MiXCR anew, one entry per CDR3 protein. Among about 210,000 distinct CDR3 sequences, around four fifths were seen once, and the ten largest hold 15% to 20%.

V and J are TRBV6-6 and TRBJ1-1, with a weak D call TRBD1 (5 bases). The specimen was tumor tissue from primary liver carcinoma. The TCR originated in a man aged 35-49 years with primary liver carcinoma and hepatitis B virus infection. Here the CDR3 reads CASSTGGISEAFF. The CDR3 bases are TGTGCCAGCAGCACGGGGGGGATTTCTGAAGCTTTCTTT.